This T cell receptor (beta chain) was recorded in a study of cytomegalovirus exposure and HLA in healthy donors. Details on this clone: A junction boundary mismatches the germline segment, possibly from a read error.

Both 60 Vbeta primers and 13 Jbeta primers went into the PCR. Profiling relied on immunoSEQ multiplex PCR, and the TCRdb table lists in-frame clones only, not all of them. The sample records some 200,000 clones, approximately 83% being singletons. This receptor was identified in a boy younger than 10 in good health and CMV-seronegative. Sequencing was performed on PBMCs.

The CDR3 spells CASSLAFGLEETQYF. The CDR3 coding sequence is TGTGCTAGCAGCTTAGCTTTTGGACTAGAAGAGACCCAGTACTTC. The V gene is TRBV7-7, the J gene TRBJ2-5, with TRBD2 matching 7 bases. The CDR3 totals 15 residues. In germline, CDR1 is SSHAT, CDR2 FNYEAQ (reference sequence).